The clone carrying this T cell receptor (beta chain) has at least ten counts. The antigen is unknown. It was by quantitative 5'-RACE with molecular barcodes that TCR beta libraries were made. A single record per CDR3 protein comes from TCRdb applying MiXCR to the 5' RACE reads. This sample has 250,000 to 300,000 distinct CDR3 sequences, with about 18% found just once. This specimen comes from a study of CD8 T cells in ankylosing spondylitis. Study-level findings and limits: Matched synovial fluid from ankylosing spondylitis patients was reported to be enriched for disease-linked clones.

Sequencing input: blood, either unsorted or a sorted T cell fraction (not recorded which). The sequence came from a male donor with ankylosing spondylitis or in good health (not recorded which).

The CDR3 bases are TGTGCCATCAGTGAGTCCCCAGAGACCGCCCACGAGCAGTACTTC. This gives the protein CAISESPETAHEQYF. The chain has TRBV10-3 and TRBJ2-7; D is uncertain. Germline V CDR1 and CDR2: ENHRY, SYGVKD. Trimming removed 0 bases from V and 5 bases from J, with 14 bases in between. This CDR3 is built from 15 residues.